The 14 T cell receptor beta chains in this list originate from one sample, sequenced in a study of T cells in Graves' hyperthyroidism and ophthalmopathy. RNA transcripts gave rise to amplified TCR beta CDR3 regions. TCR CDR3 regions were first amplified by RT-PCR with HTBI primers. TCRdb re-called the multiplex PCR reads through MiXCR, storing one row per CDR3 protein. This sample has around 600,000 distinct CDR3 sequences, with about 14% found just once. The material sequenced was blood. The source of these receptors is a woman aged 50 to 65 with Graves' ophthalmopathy.

The chain is built from TRBV9 and TRBJ2-7; 11 nucleotides line up with TRBD2. The ends lost 3 bases at V and 0 bases at J; junction bases unmatched: 14. The CDR3 length is 19 residues. Germline V CDR1 and CDR2: SGDLS, YYNGEE. CDR3: CASSATETGTSGSSYEQYF. The CDR3, as DNA: TGTGCCAGCAGCGCCACCGAGACTGGGACTAGCGGTAGCTCCTACGAGCAGTACTTC.

The sample holds many counts of this clonotype. V and J are TRBV28 and TRBJ1-1, with D unresolved. V was clipped by 7 bases and J by 4 bases, with 10 bases between them. The CDR3 totals 12 residues. Germline V gene data show CDR1 as MDHEN and CDR2 as SYDVKM. This CDR3 reads CASTSGITEAFF. In nucleotides, the CDR3 is TGTGCCAGCACTTCAGGTATCACTGAAGCTTTCTTT.

This clonotype was picked up many times. The V call is TRBV2, the J call TRBJ2-1; 9 positions agree with TRBD2. The ends lost 4 bases at V and 5 bases at J; junction bases unmatched: 6. The germline gives CDR1 SNHLY, CDR2 FYNNEI. The length of the CDR3 is 15 residues. The CDR3 spells CASSVGGRGDNEQFF. Written as DNA, the CDR3 is TGTGCCAGCAGTGTTGGCGGGAGGGGAGACAATGAGCAGTTCTTC. Full variable domain (missing parts from reference TRBV2 and TRBJ2-1): EPEVTQTPSHQVTQMGQEVILRCVPISNHLYFYWYRQILGQKVEFLVSFYNNEISEKSEIFDDQFSVERPDGSNFTLKIRSTKLEDSAMYFCASSVGGRGDNEQFFGPGTRLTVL.

The chain joins TRBV20-1 to TRBJ1-6; D perhaps matches TRBD1 (6 bases). Trimming took 4 bases from V and 13 from J, leaving 32 bases between them. Germline V lookup: CDR1 DFQATT, CDR2 SNEGSKA (reference sequence). This CDR3 is 18 amino acids long. CDR3 coding DNA: TGCAGTGCTACACAGGGTGGGACCTGGGCTCAAATTGATAGTCCCCTCCACTTT. Its translation is CSATQGGTWAQIDSPLHF.

This clonotype was seen at least ten times. This chain joins TRBV7-2 and TRBJ2-3; D remains ambiguous. The length of the CDR3 is 15 residues. Germline assignment: CDR1 SGHTA and CDR2 FQGNSA. With 1 base removed from V and 1 base from J, the gap between germline ends came to 9 bases. Written as DNA, the CDR3 is TGTGCCAGCAGCTTAGGGGGAAGGGGCACAGATACGCAGTATTTT. This codes for CASSLGGRGTDTQYF.

V usage is TRBV27 and J usage is TRBJ2-7; unclear D gene. Germline CDR1 MNHEY, CDR2 SMNVEV (reference sequence). Between the trimmed V and J ends, which lost 10 bases and 0 bases, there was a span of 19 bases. The CDR3 runs to 15 residues. The CDR3 here is CATTRNIFSSYEQYF. The CDR3 DNA sequence: TGTGCCACCACGAGGAACATCTTTAGCTCCTACGAGCAGTACTTC.

This clonotype has ten or more counts. The V call is TRBV2, the J call TRBJ2-7; TRBD1 matches at 7 bases. In germline, CDR1 is SNHLY, CDR2 FYNNEI. This CDR3 comprises 14 residues. V lost 7 bases to trimming and J lost 3 bases; unmatched junction nucleotides: 9. Written as DNA, the CDR3 is TGTGCCAGCACGTTCGGGACAGACATCTACGAGCAGTACTTC. This translates into CASTFGTDIYEQYF.

This clonotype was detected many times. The gene calls are TRBV12-3 or TRBV12-4 and TRBJ2-7; D uncertain. V dropped 0 bases and J dropped 2 bases, with 8 bases sitting between them. The CDR3 spans 14 residues. The CDR3 DNA sequence: TGTGCCAGCAGTTTAGCGGGGAAGACCTACGAGCAGTACTTC. It codes for CASSLAGKTYEQYF.

This chain links TRBV5-6 with TRBJ2-3; 8 nucleotides agree with TRBD1. CDR3 length: 15 amino acids. V trimming: 1 base; J trimming: 6 bases; junction bases outside the gene matches: 7. Germline V lookup: CDR1 SGHDT, CDR2 YYEEEE. The CDR3 bases are TGTGCCAGCAGCTTGTGGCTCCGGGACAGGGATACGCAGTATTTT. Its translation: CASSLWLRDRDTQYF.

The sample holds many counts of this clonotype. Since a much larger clone is just one base distant, this may be a read error. The rearrangement uses TRBV28 and TRBJ2-5; no clear D gene. CDR1 and CDR2 (germline): MDHEN, SYDVKM. The CDR3 spans 11 residues. CDR3 nucleotides: TGTGCCAGCAGTTCCCAAGGGACCCAGTACTTC. Amino acids: CASSSQGTQYF.

There are many counts of this clonotype. The V call is TRBV7-3, the J call TRBJ1-1; no clear D. V gave up 1 base and J gave up 4 bases, with 13 bases separating them. Per germline, CDR1 SGHTA and CDR2 FQGTGA. CDR3 length: 15 residues. CDR3 bases: TGTGCCAGCAGCTTAAGTCCGGCGACCTCCACTGAAGCTTTCTTT. Amino acids: CASSLSPATSTEAFF. The complete variable domain, with remaining parts taken from reference TRBV7-3 and TRBJ1-1, reads GAGVSQTPSNKVTEKGKYVELRCDPISGHTALYWYRQSLGQGPEFLIYFQGTGAADDSGLPNDRFFAVRPEGSVSTLKIQRTERGDSAVYLCASSLSPATSTEAFFGQGTRLTVV.

This clonotype appeared many times. The chain uses TRBV15 and TRBJ1-1; 11 bases align to TRBD1. Germline V gene lookup returns CDR1 LNHNV and CDR2 YYDKDF (reference sequence). The CDR3 is made up of 15 amino acids. V trimming: 0 bases; J trimming: 5 bases; junction bases outside the gene matches: 2. The CDR3 is CATSRDGQGATEAFF. Here the CDR3 DNA reads TGTGCCACCAGCAGAGATGGACAGGGGGCAACTGAAGCTTTCTTT.

Ten or more counts support this clonotype. The chain is built from TRBV20-1 and TRBJ2-1; 9 bases line up with TRBD2. Germline V gene data show CDR1 as DFQATT and CDR2 as SNEGSKA (reference sequence). The CDR3 consists of 15 residues. J was trimmed by 4 bases and V by 5 bases; bases with no gene match: 9. The CDR3 coding sequence is TGCAGTGCTCCGACCGGGACTAGCAGATACAATGAGCAGTTCTTC. The encoded protein is CSAPTGTSRYNEQFF.

There are many counts of this clonotype. This chain joins TRBV20-1 and TRBJ1-1; D not resolved. The V end lost 0 bases, the J end lost 1 base, and 12 bases lay between the germline ends. The CDR3 runs to 15 residues. Germline assignment: CDR1 DFQATT and CDR2 SNEGSKA (reference sequence). DNA for the CDR3: TGCAGTGCTAGAGAGCCGACAAGGCAGAACACTGAAGCTTTCTTT. It is translated as CSAREPTRQNTEAFF.